This TCR beta chain was captured in a study of T cells in Graves' hyperthyroidism and ophthalmopathy (dated 2019 in TCRdb). Some background on the complete study: Peripheral blood was sampled at the time of initial diagnosis, prior to any treatment. Prospective prediction of ophthalmopathy was tested in an independent validation cohort consisting of 18 hyperthyroidism patients and some 15 patients who later progressed to ophthalmopathy. Thyroid tissue and blood T-cell repertoires from about 6 Graves' hyperthyroidism patients were also compared in the study. The roughly 90 discovery patients were divided at random into training and test sets in a 7:3 ratio. The paper describes TCR Vbeta CDR3 sequencing of roughly 130 peripheral blood samples, made up of around 41 ophthalmopathy patients, 70 to 75 hyperthyroidism patients and roughly 17 progressor patients. TCR V-J signatures able to tell the groups apart were searched for in a discovery cohort of about a hundred patients, of whom about 40 had Graves' ophthalmopathy and 55 to 60 had stable Graves' hyperthyroidism. After sampling, hyperthyroidism patients received methimazole starting at 30 mg daily, and ophthalmopathy patients received high-dose intravenous methylprednisolone.

Trimming at the junction amounts to 2 bases on V and 2 bases on J, and the germline ends lie 17 bases apart. The CDR3 spans 17 residues, from the cysteine through the phenylalanine. CDR3 DNA is the only sequence kept; it has 51 bases, read in frame from the first base. The germline V gene sets CDR1 to SGHRS and CDR2 to YFSETQ. The TCR beta CDR3 regions were amplified from RNA transcripts. A first-round RT-PCR of the TCR CDR3 used the HTBI primer set with the Qiagen OneStep RT-PCR kit. The libraries were constructed in a second round of multiplex PCR and then size-selected and purified. Libraries were sequenced paired-end with 100 bp reads on an Illumina HiSeq2000. The original pipeline was this. SOAPnuke was used to process the raw data, with reads discarded if the reads contained adapters or uncalled bases, had a mean Phred below 15, or lacked an exact constant-primer or identifier match. High-quality paired reads were merged with COPE v1.2.5, and unique nucleotide sequences were defined as clonotypes. MiTCR v1.1 was used to align clonotypes to the IMGT TRBV, TRBD and TRBJ reference segments. Analysis was restricted to V-J combinations with a frequency above 0.0001, which covered 98% to 99.2% of repertoires. A TCS score was defined as the ratio of F50 (clonal expansion) to E x V (chaos), with BLOSUM62-based TCRdist applied between CDR3 peptides within each V-J. Welch's t-statistics and random forest reduced 500 to 550 V-J features to 13, which were used in a naive Bayes classifier (R e1071). TCRdb itself trimmed the public reads at Q25 with fastp, ran MiXCR and retained productive beta chains. Identical CDR3 proteins give one entry, which carries the most common genes and DNA. The V and J calls reflect TCRdb's pipeline rather than the authors' work. This sample holds roughly 380,000 distinct CDR3 sequences; 13% were observed only once. Of the sample, less than 25% is held by the ten largest clones.

Points on this clonotype: It has no known antigen specificity. The sample holds no much larger clone one base away, and base qualities are not on file.

The full study reports these points: Most expanded thyroid clonotypes (frequency above 0.001) were also found in blood, which suggests that blood repertoires may mirror thyroid immune responses. Sample size was not statistically predetermined, and investigators were not blinded to group allocation. A model built on a 13 V-J signature distinguished ophthalmopathy from stable hyperthyroidism, reaching around 90% sensitivity and approximately 83% specificity in cross-validation and 80%/75% in testing. In validation, progression to ophthalmopathy was predicted by the model with roughly 71% sensitivity and about 72% specificity, a median of around 5.9 months before onset.

Hyperthyroidism patients were newly diagnosed, with disease duration under 2 months, and aged 18 to 65 years. Exclusion was applied to patients with uncontrolled infections, other autoimmune diseases, pregnancy or lactation. Diagnoses were established on the basis of clinical symptoms, serum thyroxine and TRAb, thyroid ultrasound, and orbital computed tomography. For progressor patients, blood was drawn at the first diagnosis of hyperthyroidism, before any ophthalmopathy symptoms had appeared. PBMCs were separated from roughly 10 ml of fresh peripheral blood using Ficoll-Paque density gradient centrifugation. Progressor patients were first diagnosed with Graves' hyperthyroidism and then developed ophthalmopathy during follow-up. Total RNA was extracted with Trizol reagent, and quality was checked on an Agilent 2100 Bioanalyzer.

Here the chain combines TRBV5-1 and TRBJ2-4; the D call is tentative, TRBD1 or TRBD2, as each matches 5 bases. The sequencing input was blood. This sequence was found in a young man with Graves' hyperthyroidism that later progressed to Graves' ophthalmopathy. The CDR3 region: CASSFNGAEGTKNIQYF. The nucleotides are TGCGCCAGCAGCTTTAATGGGGCTGAGGGGACCAAAAACATTCAGTACTTC.